Shown below are 14 T cell receptor beta chains from a single sample sequenced in a study of identical twins. TCRdb passed the 5' RACE reads through MiXCR, listing each CDR3 protein once. The sample has about 890,000 distinct CDR3 sequences; around an eighth are singletons. This same sample was also part of a study on yellow fever vaccine responses in identical twins.

What was sequenced was PBMCs. These receptors were obtained from a woman aged 18-29 years in good health.

V is TRBV11-2 and J is TRBJ2-7, with 8 nucleotides matching TRBD1. V lost 5 bases and J lost 1; bases outside the gene matches: 13. This CDR3 is built from 17 residues. Germline V gene sequence: CDR1 SGHAT, CDR2 FQNNGV. In DNA, the CDR3 is TGTGCCAGCAGCCCGGGGTGGACAGGGTCAACTTCCTACGAGCAGTACGTC. Amino acid sequence: CASSPGWTGSTSYEQYV.

The V gene is TRBV20-1, the J gene TRBJ2-1, with 13 bases matching TRBD2. Per the germline V gene, CDR1 is DFQATT and CDR2 is SNEGSKA (reference sequence). The trim removed 6 bases at V and 8 bases at J, leaving 13 bases unmatched. The CDR3 has 16 amino acids. CDR3 loop: CSARGLAGAGIDEQFF. DNA for the CDR3: TGCAGTGCCCGAGGACTAGCGGGAGCCGGGATCGATGAGCAGTTCTTC.

The J gene is TRBJ2-1, the V gene TRBV7-2; maybe TRBD2 (6 bases). This CDR3 contains 16 residues. With 1 base removed from V and 2 bases from J, the gap between germline ends came to 12 bases. Germline CDR1 is SGHTA and CDR2 is FQGNSA. The CDR3 is CASSLGGGTPYNEQFF. CDR3 coding DNA: TGTGCCAGCAGCTTAGGGGGTGGGACTCCCTACAATGAGCAGTTCTTC. Filled out from reference TRBV7-2 and TRBJ2-1, the complete variable domain reads GAGVSQSPSNKVTEKGKDVELRCDPISGHTALYWYRQSLGQGLEFLIYFQGNSAPDKSGLPSDRFSAERTGGSVSTLTIQRTQQEDSAVYLCASSLGGGTPYNEQFFGPGTRLTVL.

This clonotype was counted between two and nine times. The V gene is TRBV6-5, the J gene TRBJ2-5; 9 bases are a match to TRBD2. There are 17 residues in the CDR3. Unmatched junction bases numbered 7, after V lost 0 bases and J lost 2 bases. CDR1 is MNHEY and CDR2 is SVGAGI in the germline V gene. Here the CDR3 reads CASSYSILAGEQETQYF. In DNA, the CDR3 is TGTGCCAGCAGTTACTCGATTTTAGCGGGGGAGCAAGAGACCCAGTACTTC.

At least ten counts were recorded for this clonotype. The rearrangement uses TRBV28 and TRBJ2-4; the D gene is possibly TRBD1 (5 bases). The CDR3 loop spans 14 amino acids. Trimming cost V 2 bases and J 5 bases, with 10 bases left between them. Germline V gene lookup returns CDR1 MDHEN and CDR2 SYDVKM. This CDR3 reads CASSLMQGQNIQYF. CDR3 DNA sequence: TGTGCCAGCAGTTTAATGCAGGGCCAAAACATTCAGTACTTC.

The table lists this clonotype with a few counts. The V call is TRBV3-1, the J call TRBJ1-1, with 7 positions matching TRBD1. The CDR3 sequence is 15 residues long. Trimming at V came to 4 bases and at J to 12 bases, leaving 17 bases not matched to a gene. CDR1 is LGHDT and CDR2 is YNNKEL in the germline V gene (reference sequence). DNA of the CDR3: TGTGCCAGCAGCCCTCAGGGGGGACAGCGCGTCGGGACTTTCTTT. Its protein is CASSPQGGQRVGTFF.

In this sample, this clonotype turned up a few times. The rearrangement links TRBV12-3 or TRBV12-4 to TRBJ1-5; 8 bases agree with TRBD1. This CDR3 has 16 amino acids. V dropped 1 base and J dropped 4; count of bases not matched to a gene: 6. As DNA, the CDR3 is TGTGCCAGCAGTTTAGAGGGAGGACAGGGAAATCAGCCCCAGCATTTT. Translation: CASSLEGGQGNQPQHF.

V gene TRBV5-1 combines with J gene TRBJ2-1, with 10 bases aligning to TRBD2. Germline V lookup: CDR1 SGHRS, CDR2 YFSETQ. Losses at the gene ends were 1 base for V and 9 bases for J; bases not matched to a gene: 7. This CDR3 is built from 15 residues. CDR3 loop: CASSLSGGALGEQFF. In nucleotides, the CDR3 is TGCGCCAGCAGCTTGAGCGGGGGGGCATTAGGTGAGCAGTTCTTC.

The CDR3 nucleotides are TGCGCCAGCAGCCTCCGACAGGGGATGAACACCGGGGAGCTGTTTTTT. Translating gives CASSLRQGMNTGELFF. The J gene is TRBJ2-2, the V gene TRBV5-1; TRBD1 matches at 8 bases. Germline CDR1 reads SGHRS; CDR2 reads YFSETQ. The CDR3 length is 16 residues. V trimming: 4 bases; J trimming: 1 base; junction bases outside the gene matches: 6.

This clonotype was recorded at least ten times. The gene calls are TRBV6-1 and TRBJ1-2, with D unresolved. Between the trimmed V and J ends, which lost 6 bases and 4 bases, there was a span of 12 bases. CDR3 length equals 13 residues. Germline V CDR1 and CDR2: MNHNS, SASEGT. CDR3 DNA sequence: TGTGCCAGCAGCCCGGACGGATTCTATGGCTACACCTTC. Encoded protein: CASSPDGFYGYTF.

The chain has TRBV24-1 and TRBJ2-1, with TRBD1 matching 11 bases. CDR3 length: 16 residues. The germline V gene has CDR1 KGHDR and CDR2 SFDVKD. J gave up 4 bases and V 0 bases, and 1 base lay outside the gene matches. CDR3 DNA sequence: TGTGCCACCAGTGATTTGGGGACAGGGGGGTACAATGAGCAGTTCTTC. It specifies CATSDLGTGGYNEQFF.

The gene calls are TRBV6-5 and TRBJ2-2; unclear D gene. The V gene's germline CDR1 is MNHEY and CDR2 SVGAGI. This CDR3 is 16 amino acids long. V lost 1 base and J lost 0, with 9 bases in between. The CDR3 here is CASSYFSSTNTGELFF. CDR3 DNA: TGTGCCAGCAGTTACTTCAGTTCAACGAACACCGGGGAGCTGTTTTTT.

With regard to this clonotype: A much larger clone differs by one base, so this may be a read error. The J gene is TRBJ2-3, the V gene TRBV5-6, with 14 bases that match TRBD2. Germline V lookup: CDR1 SGHDT, CDR2 YYEEEE. Trimming took 4 bases from V and 4 from J; bases not matched to a gene: 5. This CDR3 contains 16 residues. In DNA form, the CDR3 reads TGTGCCAGCAGCCAAGGGACTAGCGGGAGCCCAGATACGCAGTATTTT. It is translated as CASSQGTSGSPDTQYF.

This clonotype has ten or more counts. The J gene is TRBJ1-1, the V gene TRBV20-1; D call uncertain. Germline V lookup: CDR1 DFQATT, CDR2 SNEGSKA (reference sequence). The CDR3 extends over 14 amino acids. With 2 bases removed from V and 1 base from J, the gap between germline ends came to 11 bases. CDR3 DNA sequence: TGCAGTGCTAGACCCGTGCGGGAGAACACTGAAGCTTTCTTT. It translates to CSARPVRENTEAFF.